The 30 T cell receptor beta chains below come from one sample, sequenced in a study of CD8+CD57+ T cells in acquired aplastic anemia (dated by TCRdb to 2017 to 2018). Expansion of CD8+CD57+ cells had been shown by flow cytometry in the patients chosen for sequencing. The sequencer was an Illumina HiSeq 2000. Genomic DNA was used as template for profiling of TCR beta VDJ combinations and CDR3 sequences. TCRdb redid the processing of the public reads, applying fastp at Q25 and MiXCR, and retained in-frame beta chains. Rows are unified per CDR3 protein, each entry keeping the most common DNA and genes. The sample table contains about 160,000 distinct CDR3 sequences; only one count was recorded for over 70% of them. The top ten clonotypes cover more than 35% of the sample. Sequenced input: sorted CD4+, CD8+, or CD8+CD57+ T cells (not recorded which) from PBMCs. These receptors all come from a human donor with aplastic anemia.

Regarding this clonotype: The CDR3 carries no conserved terminal phenylalanine or tryptophan, so it likely arises from a read error. The genes are TRBV24-1 and TRBJ2-7; tentatively, D is TRBD1 or TRBD2 (5 bases each). The ends were cut back, 7 bases at V and 2 bases at J, with 23 bases in the middle. The germline V gene has CDR1 KGHDR and CDR2 SFDVKD. The CDR3 runs 17 residues. CDR3 sequence (DNA): TGTGCCACCAGCGGTGTCGCTCCCGGGACGGCGACCTACGAGCAGTACTTA. The encoded protein is CATSGVAPGTATYEQYL.

V and J are TRBV15 and TRBJ2-2; possible D gene TRBD2, 6 bases. Looked up from germline, CDR1 is LNHNV and CDR2 is YYDKDF (reference sequence). The CDR3 covers 16 residues. V was trimmed by 5 bases and J by 3 bases, leaving 16 bases between them. CDR3 in DNA: TGTGCCACCAGCCAGAGGATGGGGACTTACACCGGGGAGCTGTTTTTT. Encoded protein: CATSQRMGTYTGELFF.

The chain links TRBV5-1 to TRBJ2-7; 7 bases are a match to TRBD1. CDR3 length: 15 residues. V lost 0 bases, J lost 4 bases, and 7 bases stayed unmatched. Per the germline V gene, CDR1 is SGHRS and CDR2 is YFSETQ. The CDR3 loop is CASSLARDRYYEQYF. The DNA for the CDR3 is TGCGCCAGCAGCTTGGCAAGGGACAGATATTACGAGCAGTACTTC. The full variable domain, completed using reference TRBV5-1 and TRBJ2-7, is KAGVTQTPRYLIKTRGQQVTLSCSPISGHRSVSWYQQTPGQGLQFLFEYFSETQRNKGNFPGRFSGRQFSNSRSEMNVSTLELGDSALYLCASSLARDRYYEQYFGPGTRLTVT.

The chain links TRBV24-1 to TRBJ1-2, with no clear D. CDR1 KGHDR and CDR2 SFDVKD come from the germline V gene. The CDR3 is 13 residues long. V lost 4 bases and J lost 9, with 14 bases in between. CDR3 nucleotide sequence: TGTGCCACCAGTGACAGTGACGCACCCAGCTACACCTTC. This translates into CATSDSDAPSYTF.

The V gene is TRBV7-8, the J gene TRBJ2-7, with a possible D match to TRBD2 (6 bases). The V end was cut by 5 bases, the J end by 3 bases, with 17 bases between. Germline values: CDR1 SGHVS, CDR2 FQNEAQ. This CDR3 comprises 15 residues. The CDR3 spells CASSQRALPGYEQYF. CDR3 DNA: TGTGCCAGCAGCCAGCGGGCCTTACCTGGCTACGAGCAGTACTTC.

The J gene is TRBJ1-1, the V gene TRBV7-3, with no clear D. CDR3 length equals 12 residues. The germline gives CDR1 SGHTA, CDR2 FQGTGA. V lost 5 bases, J lost 3 bases, and 7 bases lay in between. CDR3 in DNA: TGTGCCAGCAGCATGGTGGACACTGAAGCTTTCTTT. It yields the protein CASSMVDTEAFF.

The J gene is TRBJ1-1, the V gene TRBV3-1; D gene unclear. The germline V gene has CDR1 LGHDT and CDR2 YNNKEL (reference sequence). The germline V and J ends were trimmed by 2 bases and 1 base, with 14 bases remaining between them. The CDR3 loop spans 16 amino acids. The CDR3 bases are TGTGCCAGCAGCCAACTTTATACAAGGCCGAACACTGAAGCTTTCTTT. Translation gives CASSQLYTRPNTEAFF.

This clonotype was seen more than once but under ten times. The chain recombines TRBV15 with TRBJ2-3; 10 bases are shared with TRBD1. The CDR3 totals 16 residues. The J segment lost 3 bases and the V segment lost 2 bases, leaving 5 bases of the junction unmatched. Germline values: CDR1 LNHNV, CDR2 YYDKDF (reference sequence). CDR3 sequence (DNA): TGTGCCACCAGCAGACATCGGACAGGGGGAACAGATACGCAGTATTTT. Amino acid sequence: CATSRHRTGGTDTQYF.

This clonotype was observed a few times. The gene calls are TRBV7-6 and TRBJ1-1; D gene ambiguous. The CDR3 totals 13 residues. The germline V gene encodes CDR1 SGHVS and CDR2 FNYEAQ. V was clipped by 4 bases and J by 4 bases, with 10 bases between them. This chain's CDR3 is CASSSQSFTEAFF. The CDR3 nucleotides are TGTGCCAGCAGCTCCCAATCGTTCACTGAAGCTTTCTTT.

The CDR3 bases are TGTGCCAGCAGCCGCCTACAGGGAGGGTACGAGCAGTACTTC. Translating gives CASSRLQGGYEQYF. The V gene is TRBV7-9, the J gene TRBJ2-7; weak D call: TRBD2 (7 bases). The V gene's germline CDR1 is SEHNR and CDR2 FQNEAQ (reference sequence). V lost 5 bases and J 4 bases, leaving 15 bases between the germline ends. The CDR3 has 14 residues.

This clonotype was found a few times. V and J are TRBV20-1 and TRBJ1-4; no reliable D call. Germline values: CDR1 DFQATT, CDR2 SNEGSKA (reference sequence). The germline V and J ends were trimmed by 7 bases and 0 bases, with 9 bases remaining between them. CDR3 length: 13 residues. The CDR3 sequence is CSVRAATNEKLFF. The CDR3 nucleotides are TGCAGTGTGCGGGCTGCAACTAATGAAAAACTGTTTTTT.

This clonotype has at least ten counts. The chain couples TRBV7-2 to TRBJ2-3; 10 nucleotides line up with TRBD2. CDR3 size: 18 residues. The trim removed 1 base at V and 4 bases at J, leaving 11 bases unmatched. CDR1 and CDR2 from the germline V gene are SGHTA and FQGNSA. The CDR3 DNA follows: TGTGCCAGCAGCTTAGGAGCGGGGGGGCCTTCTTGGGCAGATACGCAGTATTTT. Translation gives CASSLGAGGPSWADTQYF. Full variable domain (rest looked up from reference TRBV7-2 and TRBJ2-3): GAGVSQSPSNKVTEKGKDVELRCDPISGHTALYWYRQSLGQGLEFLIYFQGNSAPDKSGLPSDRFSAERTGGSVSTLTIQRTQQEDSAVYLCASSLGAGGPSWADTQYFGPGTRLTVL.

The gene calls are TRBV15 and TRBJ2-7; D unresolved. Germline assignment: CDR1 LNHNV and CDR2 YYDKDF (reference sequence). The CDR3 contains 13 residues. Trimming pared 1 base from V and 5 bases from J, leaving 9 bases between. CDR3 loop: CATSRGYWDEQYF. Here the CDR3 DNA reads TGTGCCACCAGCAGAGGGTATTGGGACGAGCAGTACTTC. Based on the CDR3 plus reference TRBV15 and TRBJ2-7, the full variable domain is DAMVIQNPRYQVTQFGKPVTLSCSQTLNHNVMYWYQQKSSQAPKLLFHYYDKDFNNEADTPDNFQSRRPNTSFCFLDIRSPGLGDTAMYLCATSRGYWDEQYFGPGTRLTVT.

CDR3 in amino acids: CASTPGVAGTYNEQFF. The CDR3 coding sequence is TGTGCCAGTACACCCGGGGTAGCGGGGACATACAATGAGCAGTTCTTC. This sequence joins TRBV7-2 and TRBJ2-1; TRBD2 agrees at 8 bases. The CDR3 extends over 16 amino acids. The V segment lost 9 bases and the J segment 4 bases; nucleotides outside the gene matches: 14. Looked up from germline, CDR1 is SGHTA and CDR2 is FQGNSA.

This clonotype was detected ten times or more. CDR3: CASSDGGGLTGELFF. The CDR3 nucleotides are TGTGCCAGCAGTGACGGTGGGGGGCTCACCGGGGAGCTGTTTTTT. V and J are TRBV6-4 and TRBJ2-2; either TRBD1 or TRBD2 may supply D (6 bases each). V was shortened by 2 bases and J by 4 bases, with 11 bases between the two germline ends. The CDR3 extends over 15 amino acids. Germline loops: CDR1 MRHNA, CDR2 SNTAGT.

The V gene is TRBV7-2, the J gene TRBJ1-6; D ambiguous. This CDR3 is built from 16 residues. CDR1 is SGHTA, CDR2 FQGNSA, per germline. Trimming shortened V by 3 bases and J by 7 bases, and 16 bases separated the two germline ends. The DNA for the CDR3 is TGTGCCAGCAGCTTGAATTCTCCGACCACGAATTCACCCCTCCACTTT. Residues: CASSLNSPTTNSPLHF.

The rearrangement joins TRBV2 to TRBJ1-5; D is undetermined. The V end lost 4 bases, the J end lost 4 bases, and 5 bases lay between the germline ends. The CDR3 is made up of 12 amino acids. Germline CDR1 SNHLY, CDR2 FYNNEI. This CDR3 is CASSGYNQPQHF. For the CDR3, the DNA is TGTGCCAGCAGTGGATATAATCAGCCCCAGCATTTT. Supplemented by reference TRBV2 and TRBJ1-5, the full variable domain reads EPEVTQTPSHQVTQMGQEVILRCVPISNHLYFYWYRQILGQKVEFLVSFYNNEISEKSEIFDDQFSVERPDGSNFTLKIRSTKLEDSAMYFCASSGYNQPQHFGDGTRLSIL.

The table lists this clonotype with a few counts. The rearrangement joins TRBV30 to TRBJ2-5, with D unclear. CDR3 length: 10 amino acids. V was pared by 1 base and J by 3 bases, with 0 bases between. Looked up from germline, CDR1 is GTSNPN and CDR2 is SVGIG (reference sequence). DNA of the CDR3: TGTGCCTGGAGTGAAGAGACCCAGTACTTC. Translation: CAWSEETQYF.

CDR3 sequence (DNA): TGTGCCAGCACAGGGGCCTCCAATCAGCCCCAGCATTTT. This gives the protein CASTGASNQPQHF. V is TRBV2 and J is TRBJ1-5; weak D call: TRBD1 (6 bases). The CDR3 length is 13 residues. Germline CDR1 SNHLY, CDR2 FYNNEI. Trimming removed 7 bases from V and 3 bases from J, with 10 bases in between.

This chain joins TRBV7-9 and TRBJ2-5, with D possibly being TRBD1 (5 bases). Germline CDR1 and CDR2: SEHNR and FQNEAQ (reference sequence). The CDR3 covers 13 residues. With 5 bases removed from V and 7 bases from J, the gap between germline ends came to 14 bases. The CDR3 protein is CASSPRATGTQYF. The CDR3 DNA sequence: TGTGCCAGCAGCCCCAGGGCTACGGGGACCCAGTACTTC.

V and J are TRBV20-1 and TRBJ2-7; D is possibly TRBD1 (6 bases). Germline V gene data show CDR1 as DFQATT and CDR2 as SNEGSKA (reference sequence). Trimming cost V 6 bases and J 6 bases, with 15 bases left between them. This CDR3 is built from 12 residues. The CDR3 reads CSAAGTFLEQYF. CDR3 coding DNA: TGCAGTGCAGCCGGGACATTCCTCGAGCAGTACTTC.

This chain links TRBV7-6 with TRBJ2-7; D remains unclear. Looked up from germline, CDR1 is SGHVS and CDR2 is FNYEAQ. The V and J ends lost 3 bases and 3 bases respectively, with 6 bases between them. The CDR3 spans 12 residues. CDR3 nucleotides: TGTGCCAGCAGCTTGCAGAACTACGAGCAGTACTTC. Its protein product is CASSLQNYEQYF.

The chain combines TRBV5-1 with TRBJ1-1, with D possibly being TRBD1 (5 bases). Trimming took 9 bases from V and 9 from J, leaving 12 bases between them. There are 10 residues in the CDR3. The germline V gene has CDR1 SGHRS and CDR2 YFSETQ. CDR3 loop: CATPGGKAFF. For the CDR3, the DNA is TGCGCCACTCCGGGGGGGAAAGCTTTCTTT.

The genes are TRBV25-1 and TRBJ1-2; TRBD1 matches 9 bases. The J segment lost 5 bases and the V segment lost 8 bases, leaving 3 bases of the junction unmatched. Looked up from germline, CDR1 is MGHDK and CDR2 is SYGVNS. CDR3 length: 12 residues. The CDR3 nucleotides are TGTGCCAGCGTCGGGACAGGGTATGGCTACACCTTC. Translated: CASVGTGYGYTF.

The chain recombines TRBV7-9 with TRBJ2-2; D unclear. CDR3 length: 15 amino acids. Germline loops: CDR1 SEHNR, CDR2 FQNEAQ (reference sequence). Trimming removed 5 bases from V and 1 base from J, with 11 bases in between. This CDR3 reads CASSLTDMNTGELFF. CDR3 DNA sequence: TGTGCCAGCAGCCTTACTGACATGAACACCGGGGAGCTGTTTTTT.

The rearrangement links TRBV20-1 to TRBJ1-1; D is unresolved. This CDR3 is built from 13 residues. Germline CDR1 is DFQATT and CDR2 is SNEGSKA (reference sequence). V lost 6 bases and J 1 base, leaving 12 bases between the germline ends. The CDR3 reads CSATPLANTEAFF. The CDR3 DNA is TGCAGTGCCACCCCGCTTGCGAACACTGAAGCTTTCTTT.

The genes are TRBV7-2 and TRBJ1-2, with D maybe TRBD1 (5 bases). Deletions cut 6 bases from V and 7 bases from J, with 18 bases between. The CDR3 contains 14 residues. Germline V lookup: CDR1 SGHTA, CDR2 FQGNSA. The CDR3 bases are TGTGCCAGCAGGAAAATCGCAGGGAGGGGTGGCTACACCTTC. It encodes CASRKIAGRGGYTF.

The rearrangement links TRBV19 to TRBJ2-3, with TRBD2 matching 15 bases. Germline CDR1 is LNHDA and CDR2 is SQIVND (reference sequence). The trim removed 5 bases at V and 6 bases at J, leaving 12 bases unmatched. The CDR3 extends over 18 amino acids. The CDR3 here is CASSGRTSGGAGTDTQYF. CDR3 nucleotide sequence: TGTGCCAGTAGTGGTCGGACTAGCGGGGGGGCAGGGACGGATACGCAGTATTTT. Using reference TRBV19 and TRBJ2-3 for the parts outside the CDR3, the full variable domain is DGGITQSPKYLFRKEGQNVTLSCEQNLNHDAMYWYRQDPGQGLRLIYYSQIVNDFQKGDIAEGYSVSREKKESFPLTVTSAQKNPTAFYLCASSGRTSGGAGTDTQYFGPGTRLTVL.

V usage is TRBV5-1 and J usage is TRBJ1-2; 7 nucleotides align to TRBD1. The CDR3 runs to 15 residues. Germline values: CDR1 SGHRS, CDR2 YFSETQ. Unmatched junction bases numbered 11, after V lost 3 bases and J lost 6 bases. The CDR3 DNA reads TGCGCCAGCAGCTCTGGGACAGTGAAGTTCGATGGCTACACCTTC. Residues: CASSSGTVKFDGYTF. Full variable domain (outside the CDR3, taken from reference TRBV5-1 and TRBJ1-2): KAGVTQTPRYLIKTRGQQVTLSCSPISGHRSVSWYQQTPGQGLQFLFEYFSETQRNKGNFPGRFSGRQFSNSRSEMNVSTLELGDSALYLCASSSGTVKFDGYTFGSGTRLTVV.

The V call is TRBV2, the J call TRBJ2-1; 8 bases line up with TRBD2. CDR3 length: 15 amino acids. The germline CDR1 and CDR2 sequences are SNHLY and FYNNEI. Trimming cost V 6 bases and J 3 bases; bases outside gene matches: 7. The chain's CDR3 is CASSSGTRGYNEQFF. The CDR3, as DNA: TGTGCCAGCAGCTCCGGGACTAGAGGCTACAATGAGCAGTTCTTC.